This T cell receptor beta chain was retrieved from a study of blood T cell repertoires in COVID-19. Study in general: The United States, Italy and Spain supplied acute and convalescent COVID-19 samples. Sample material is recorded as cDNA or gDNA derived from T cells, B-cell-depleted T cells, or PBMCs.

Authors' analysis steps: Estimation of nucleated cell counts was performed using reference gene primer amplification. TCRdb's table, derived via immunoSEQ multiplex PCR, lists solely in-frame clones and lacks some. V and J calls plus clone size are reproduced from that table; the DNA served to infer D and trimming. This table has about 210,000 clones, roughly 85% appearing once. Seattle patient enrollment occurred during active infection, with longitudinal follow-up thereafter. The CDR3 covers 14 residues. V shed 4 bases and J 6 bases; nucleotides not matched to a gene: 4. Germline-derived CDR1 and CDR2 are MDHEN and SYDVKM.

The chain carries TRBV28 and TRBJ2-4, with 9 bases that match TRBD1. The source is a man aged 50 or older with COVID-19, enrolled during active disease. The sequencing input was peripheral blood. CDR3 in DNA: TGTGCCAGCAGTTCGGGGGGACAGGGAAACATTCAGTACTTC. The encoded protein is CASSSGGQGNIQYF.